These 12 T cell receptor beta chains were sequenced from one sample in a study of blood T cell repertoires in COVID-19. The repertoire was sequenced with immunoSEQ multiplex PCR; TCRdb's copy has only in-frame clones and lacks some. The table has 300,000 to 450,000 clones, around 87% seen once. Sequenced sample: PBMCs or T cells enriched from blood (not recorded which). The receptor set was obtained from a man between 18 and 35 years old who had recovered from COVID-19.

This clone was detected a few times. The V and J genes are TRBV6-5 and TRBJ2-2; 9 nucleotides agree with TRBD2. CDR3 length: 14 amino acids. The J segment lost 7 bases and the V segment lost 8 bases, leaving 8 bases of the junction unmatched. In germline, CDR1 is MNHEY, CDR2 SVGAGI. CDR3 sequence: CASERIAGVGELFF. CDR3 DNA sequence: TGTGCCAGCGAGCGAATAGCGGGAGTCGGGGAGCTGTTTTTT.

This clone was recorded once. The V call is TRBV5-6, the J call TRBJ1-6; weak D call: TRBD1 (5 bases). This CDR3 comprises 15 residues. The V end lost 4 bases, the J end lost 9 bases, and 17 bases lay between the germline ends. Germline CDR1 is SGHDT and CDR2 is YYEEEE. The CDR3 DNA reads TGTGCCAGCAGCCCCCCGGGGGATGGTAGTTCACCCCTCCACTTT. Its translation is CASSPPGDGSSPLHF.

This chain uses TRBV11-2 with TRBJ1-1, with D possibly being TRBD1 (6 bases). Germline V lookup: CDR1 SGHAT, CDR2 FQNNGV. Trimming stripped 1 base from V and 4 bases from J, with 16 bases between. The length of the CDR3 is 16 residues. The DNA for the CDR3 is TGTGCCAGCAGCTTAGTTCCCCAGGGGTTGGGCACTGAAGCTTTCTTT. Amino acids: CASSLVPQGLGTEAFF.

This chain connects TRBV30 to TRBJ1-6; tentatively, D is TRBD1 (6 bases). V was shortened by 2 bases and J by 5 bases, with 13 bases between the two germline ends. The germline V gene has CDR1 GTSNPN and CDR2 SVGIG (reference sequence). CDR3 length: 15 residues. CDR3 in amino acids: CAWSYGGANNSPLHF. In DNA, the CDR3 is TGTGCCTGGAGTTATGGGGGCGCCAATAATTCACCCCTCCACTTT.

V usage is TRBV7-2 and J usage is TRBJ1-4; perhaps TRBD1 as D (6 bases). The CDR3 has 14 residues. Germline lookup yields CDR1 SGHTA and CDR2 FQGNSA. The germline V and J ends were trimmed by 5 bases and 6 bases, with 13 bases remaining between them. The CDR3 region has the DNA TGTGCCAGCAGCCAACAGGGATACCATGAAAAACTGTTTTTT. Protein product: CASSQQGYHEKLFF.

The chain has TRBV6-5 and TRBJ1-1; D perhaps matches TRBD1 (6 bases). V gave up 2 bases and J gave up 7 bases, with 14 bases separating them. The germline CDR1 and CDR2 sequences are MNHEY and SVGAGI. The CDR3 is made up of 14 amino acids. CDR3 region: CASSYRQGWDEAFF. The CDR3 DNA follows: TGTGCCAGCAGTTACAGGCAGGGGTGGGATGAAGCTTTCTTT.

V usage is TRBV9 and J usage is TRBJ2-3, with 9 bases identical to TRBD2. Germline CDR1 and CDR2: SGDLS and YYNGEE. The CDR3 length is 17 residues. Germline trimming cut 3 bases from V and 4 bases from J; bases unmatched to any gene: 12. The CDR3 DNA is TGTGCCAGCAGCGCCACCATGGGCGGGAGGGGATCAGATACGCAGTATTTT. This encodes CASSATMGGRGSDTQYF. Looking up the rest from reference TRBV9 and TRBJ2-3 gives the full variable domain: DSGVTQTPKHLITATGQRVTLRCSPRSGDLSVYWYQQSLDQGLQFLIQYYNGEERAKGNILERFSAQQFPDLHSELNLSSLELGDSALYFCASSATMGGRGSDTQYFGPGTRLTVL.

The gene calls are TRBV3-1 (or the pseudogene TRBV3-2) and TRBJ2-7; D ambiguous. The germline gives CDR1 LGHDT, CDR2 YNNKEL (reference sequence). This CDR3 is 13 amino acids long. Trimming left V 1 base short and J 6 bases short, with 10 bases between. CDR3 in amino acids: CASSQAPGVEQYF. The CDR3 DNA follows: TGTGCCAGCAGCCAAGCTCCCGGTGTCGAGCAGTACTTC.

The rearrangement joins TRBV3-1 (or the pseudogene TRBV3-2) to TRBJ2-3, with 9 bases lining up with TRBD2. Per germline, CDR1 LGHDT and CDR2 YNNKEL (reference sequence). This CDR3 is 17 amino acids long. V lost 4 bases to trimming and J lost 2 bases; unmatched junction nucleotides: 10. CDR3 in amino acids: CASSPHRLADYTDTQYF. The CDR3 DNA reads as TGTGCCAGCAGCCCCCACCGACTAGCGGATTACACAGATACGCAGTATTTT.

The rearrangement links TRBV2 to TRBJ2-3; 9 nucleotides match TRBD1. Germline V lookup: CDR1 SNHLY, CDR2 FYNNEI. The CDR3 extends over 14 amino acids. Losses at the gene ends were 11 bases for V and 2 bases for J; bases not matched to a gene: 8. The chain's CDR3 is CAGYRGRTTDTQYF. CDR3 sequence (DNA): TGTGCCGGATACAGGGGGCGGACCACAGATACGCAGTATTTT.

CDR3 nucleotide sequence: TGTGCCAGCAGCCGCTTCCCGGGACTCAGGACCGGGGAGCTGTTTTTT. Translation: CASSRFPGLRTGELFF. This chain connects TRBV11-1 to TRBJ2-2; D possibly corresponds to TRBD2 (6 bases). V was clipped by 5 bases and J by 5 bases, with 18 bases between them. The V gene's germline CDR1 is SGHAT and CDR2 FQDESV (reference sequence). The CDR3 totals 16 residues.

The table lists this clone with a few counts. V usage is TRBV4-2 and J usage is TRBJ2-3; 10 bases are a match to TRBD2. The CDR3 has 24 residues. V shed 1 base, J shed 0 bases, and the junction held 25 bases outside the gene matches. Germline CDR1 and CDR2: LGHNA and YNFKEQ. CDR3: CASSQADMRWASGSFSPSTDTQYF. In nucleotides, the CDR3 is TGTGCCAGCAGCCAAGCTGATATGCGGTGGGCTAGCGGGAGTTTCAGTCCAAGCACAGATACGCAGTATTTT.